These T cell receptor beta chains were read from a single sample in a study of cytomegalovirus exposure and HLA in healthy donors. The data were produced by immunoSEQ multiplex PCR, yet TCRdb's version contains in-frame clones alone and is incomplete. Here the sample spans some 170,000 clones, about 90% being singletons. The specimen sequenced was PBMCs. All receptors come from a woman in her twenties or thirties in good health and CMV-seronegative. Each CDR3 is given without its conserved first and last residue.

CDR3aa	v_gene	j_gene
ASSDSNLPYGYT	TRBV25-1	TRBJ1-2
ASSLAIGDSSYEQY	TRBV5-6	TRBJ2-7
ASGDRDDGYT	TRBV2	TRBJ1-2
ASSFQGHTEAF	TRBV7-8	TRBJ1-1
ASGLVLGGNTEAF	TRBV12-5	TRBJ1-1
ASSVDGTSGYNEQF	TRBV9	TRBJ2-1
ASSQTRYEQY	TRBV4-2	TRBJ2-7
ASSSRASREQF	TRBV7-3	TRBJ2-1
ASSLLSSGRGSNEKLF	TRBV28	TRBJ1-4
ASRNQGSGLAYEQY	TRBV7-2	TRBJ2-7
ASSLSGGNTEAF	TRBV5-6	TRBJ1-1
ASSLTSQGAYEQY	TRBV5-1	TRBJ2-7
ASSQDAGDGYT	TRBV4-1	TRBJ1-2
SVGTGETQY	TRBV29-1	TRBJ2-5
ASSGGGTGNYEQY	TRBV7-9	TRBJ2-7
ASSLDRDQPQH	TRBV7-6	TRBJ1-5
SVEGPSPMYEQY	TRBV29-1	TRBJ2-7
ASSPGQQGLYEQY	TRBV28	TRBJ2-7
ASRISGDGELF	TRBV7-6	TRBJ2-2
ASSDPSSTDTQY	TRBV2	TRBJ2-3
ASRRVGYNEQF	TRBV5-6	TRBJ2-1
ASSLGLDSAPLTGGYT	TRBV5-1	TRBJ1-2
ASRTSGFGYGYT	TRBV6-1	TRBJ1-2
ASSLGAGTSGMWEQY	TRBV7-6	TRBJ2-7
ASSLAQPINYGYT	TRBV7-9	TRBJ1-2
ASSVVDTSYNEQF	TRBV9	TRBJ2-1
ASSYGDRGDYGYT	TRBV6-5	TRBJ1-2
ASSDFSGGVNEQF	TRBV25-1	TRBJ2-1
ASSLGGTAGNTIY	TRBV27	TRBJ1-3
AISGRLQGGNEQF	TRBV10-3	TRBJ2-1
ASSPIGLGNQPQH	TRBV27	TRBJ1-5
ASSLYVSSYNEQF	TRBV7-3	TRBJ2-1
ATGIPKTYEQY	TRBV6-5	TRBJ2-7
ASSLSGDRAANYGYT	TRBV27	TRBJ1-2
AISPSRASFLG	TRBV10-3	TRBJ1-1
ASLEGSQRNYGYT	TRBV7-2	TRBJ1-2
ASSLGGRLSGNTIY	TRBV7-8	TRBJ1-3
ASSLGGLNTEAF	TRBV6-5	TRBJ1-1
ASSEGTTRRGYEQY	TRBV6-1	TRBJ2-7
ASSLRDTNYEQY	TRBV27	TRBJ2-7
ASSVTSGSSYEQY	TRBV6-1	TRBJ2-7
ASSINDRGPGYGYT	TRBV19	TRBJ1-2
ASSFQRDRRDTQY	TRBV28	TRBJ2-3
ASSYDGRHQETQY	TRBV9	TRBJ2-5
ASSLGTGGDTQY	TRBV5-1	TRBJ2-3